The 29 T cell receptor beta chains reported below all come from one sample, sequenced in a study of CD8+ T cells in alopecia areata. Following extraction, RNA underwent reverse transcription to cDNA, which served as the sequencing template. Generated by immunoSEQ multiplex PCR, the TCRdb table keeps only in-frame clones and is missing some. The sample has approximately 66,000 clones, approximately 61% seen once; the top ten hold approximately 15%. Here the sequenced sample was CD8+ T cells sorted from blood, taken at week 0. The receptors come from a human donor with alopecia areata.

The chain joins TRBV29-1 to TRBJ2-5; weak D call: TRBD2 (6 bases). The CDR3 sequence is 15 residues long. Deletions cut 2 bases from V and 5 bases from J, with 18 bases between. In germline, CDR1 is SQVTM, CDR2 ANQGSEA. The CDR3 protein is CSVEYTSYPRETQYF. CDR3 DNA: TGCAGCGTTGAATACACTAGCTACCCTCGGGAGACCCAGTACTTC.

This clone was seen a few times. This chain uses TRBV6-5 with TRBJ2-7; D is perhaps TRBD2 (6 bases). The CDR3 totals 13 residues. Looked up from germline, CDR1 is MNHEY and CDR2 is SVGAGI. Trimming left V 0 bases short and J 10 bases short, with 13 bases between. The CDR3 DNA follows: TGTGCCAGCAGTTACTCAAGCGGAGGGGACCAGTACTTC. Its protein product is CASSYSSGGDQYF.

The gene calls are TRBV4-2 and TRBJ2-5; D is perhaps TRBD1 (6 bases). V lost 0 bases and J 5 bases, leaving 22 bases between the germline ends. The CDR3 has 18 residues. Germline V gene sequence: CDR1 LGHNA, CDR2 YNFKEQ. The CDR3 reads CASSQEARGNTEEETQYF. CDR3 in DNA: TGTGCCAGCAGCCAAGAGGCAAGGGGGAATACAGAGGAGGAGACCCAGTACTTC.

This chain uses TRBV5-1 with TRBJ2-2; D not resolved. Germline CDR1 reads SGHRS; CDR2 reads YFSETQ. Trimming shortened V by 5 bases and J by 7 bases, and 15 bases separated the two germline ends. The CDR3 has 14 amino acids. CDR3 sequence: CASSGQEKIGELFF. The CDR3, as DNA: TGCGCCAGCAGTGGGCAGGAAAAGATCGGGGAGCTGTTTTTT. The variable domain in full, completed from reference TRBV5-1 and TRBJ2-2, reads KAGVTQTPRYLIKTRGQQVTLSCSPISGHRSVSWYQQTPGQGLQFLFEYFSETQRNKGNFPGRFSGRQFSNSRSEMNVSTLELGDSALYLCASSGQEKIGELFFGEGSRLTVL.

V and J are TRBV4-1 and TRBJ2-1; 7 bases fit TRBD2. Germline trimming cut 3 bases from V and 7 bases from J; bases unmatched to any gene: 6. The CDR3 consists of 14 residues. Germline V gene lookup returns CDR1 MGHRA and CDR2 YSYEKL. Written as DNA, the CDR3 is TGCGCCAGCAGCCAGAGCCTAGCGGAGAATGAGCAGTTCTTC. Translated: CASSQSLAENEQFF.

V gene TRBV16 combines with J gene TRBJ2-7; D remains ambiguous. Germline CDR1 reads KGHSY; CDR2 reads FQNENV. With 1 base removed from V and 0 bases from J, the gap between germline ends came to 7 bases. This CDR3 spans 14 amino acids. CDR3 protein: CASSQLGPSYEQYF. DNA for the CDR3: TGTGCCAGCAGCCAATTAGGGCCCTCCTACGAGCAGTACTTC.

V and J are TRBV19 and TRBJ1-2; no definite D call. The CDR3 runs to 11 residues. The germline gives CDR1 LNHDA, CDR2 SQIVND (reference sequence). Trimming left V 8 bases short and J 6 bases short, with 10 bases between. The CDR3 reads CASWTGDGYTF. The DNA for the CDR3 is TGTGCCAGTTGGACTGGGGATGGCTACACCTTC.

V and J are TRBV9 and TRBJ2-3; the match to TRBD1 covers 7 bases. The junction had 5 bases not matched to a gene; V was cut back by 3 bases and J by 1 base. This CDR3 contains 15 residues. Germline CDR1 is SGDLS and CDR2 is YYNGEE. The CDR3 DNA reads TGTGCCAGCAGCGCGTTCACAGGGGGCACAGATACGCAGTATTTT. Amino acid sequence: CASSAFTGGTDTQYF.

The chain carries TRBV27 and TRBJ1-2, with a weak D call TRBD1 (6 bases). CDR1 and CDR2 (germline): MNHEY, SMNVEV (reference sequence). This CDR3 contains 13 residues. The germline V and J ends were trimmed by 6 bases and 4 bases, with 12 bases remaining between them. The CDR3, as DNA: TGTGCCAGCAGACTACAGGGCTCCTATGGCTACACCTTC. Translation gives CASRLQGSYGYTF.

The chain links TRBV5-1 to TRBJ2-7; 7 nucleotides align to TRBD1. Germline lookup yields CDR1 SGHRS and CDR2 YFSETQ. V lost 4 bases, J lost 3 bases, and 7 bases stayed unmatched. This CDR3 region has 14 residues. CDR3 coding DNA: TGCGCCAGCAGCCAGGGGGACAGTATCTACGAGCAGTACTTC. Translated, it gives CASSQGDSIYEQYF.

CDR3 nucleotides: TGTGCCAGCCGTGGGGGCTTGGACACTGAAGCTTTCTTT. Translated, it gives CASRGGLDTEAFF. The V gene is TRBV25-1, the J gene TRBJ1-1; tentative D call: TRBD1 (6 bases). Trimming left V 8 bases short and J 3 bases short, with 13 bases between. Germline CDR1 reads MGHDK; CDR2 reads SYGVNS. The CDR3 covers 13 residues.

The chain is built from TRBV5-1 and TRBJ1-1; D uncertain. Trimming shortened V by 4 bases and J by 3 bases, and 13 bases separated the two germline ends. Per the germline V gene, CDR1 is SGHRS and CDR2 is YFSETQ. There are 14 residues in the CDR3. The CDR3 region has the DNA TGCGCCAGCAGCGAGGACGGGTGGCACACTGAAGCTTTCTTT. It specifies CASSEDGWHTEAFF.

This chain connects TRBV27 to TRBJ2-1; 11 nucleotides align to TRBD2. The CDR3 runs to 15 residues. The J segment lost 8 bases and the V segment lost 10 bases, leaving 13 bases of the junction unmatched. The germline V gene has CDR1 MNHEY and CDR2 SMNVEV (reference sequence). The CDR3, as DNA: TGTGCCATCGCCCCGTTAGCGGGAGGGTTCGATGAGCAGTTCTTC. It yields the protein CAIAPLAGGFDEQFF.

The chain is built from TRBV5-6 and TRBJ1-1; D not resolved. Germline CDR1 is SGHDT and CDR2 is YYEEEE. Trimming shortened V by 2 bases and J by 0 bases, and 8 bases separated the two germline ends. This CDR3 has 14 residues. CDR3 sequence reads: CASSLGNLNTEAFF. The CDR3 DNA sequence: TGTGCCAGCAGCTTAGGAAATTTGAACACTGAAGCTTTCTTT.

V usage is TRBV2 and J usage is TRBJ2-7; 10 bases map to TRBD1. CDR1 is SNHLY, CDR2 FYNNEI, per germline. Trimming at V came to 4 bases and at J to 3 bases, leaving 12 bases not matched to a gene. The CDR3 has 17 residues. The CDR3 nucleotides read TGTGCCAGCAGTGCCCGCATTTTGACAGGGGGCGGCTACGAGCAGTACTTC. It codes for CASSARILTGGGYEQYF.

The chain carries TRBV7-2 and TRBJ1-6, with a possible D match to TRBD1 (6 bases). The V end lost 5 bases, the J end lost 6 bases, and 17 bases lay between the germline ends. The CDR3 runs to 16 residues. Germline-derived CDR1 and CDR2 are SGHTA and FQGNSA. CDR3 amino acids: CASSPGAGGGNSPLHF. The CDR3 DNA reads TGTGCCAGCAGCCCAGGGGCGGGGGGCGGTAATTCACCCCTCCACTTT.

The sample holds a few counts of this clone. The gene calls are TRBV28 and TRBJ1-1, with D maybe TRBD1 (6 bases). CDR1 and CDR2 (germline): MDHEN, SYDVKM. Trimming cost V 6 bases and J 5 bases, with 13 bases left between them. CDR3 size: 13 residues. The chain's CDR3 is CASSPRGGTEAFF. The CDR3 DNA reads as TGTGCCAGCAGCCCTAGGGGGGGGACTGAAGCTTTCTTT.

V usage is TRBV27 and J usage is TRBJ2-7; D might be TRBD2 (5 bases). The CDR3 runs to 13 residues. The germline V gene encodes CDR1 MNHEY and CDR2 SMNVEV (reference sequence). V lost 5 bases to trimming and J lost 2 bases, with 10 bases between them. The CDR3 loop is CASSPGITYEQYF. CDR3 bases: TGTGCCAGCAGTCCCGGGATCACCTACGAGCAGTACTTC.

The J gene is TRBJ2-1, the V gene TRBV30; D uncertain. Trimming pared 1 base from V and 1 base from J, leaving 5 bases between. CDR1 is GTSNPN, CDR2 SVGIG, per germline (reference sequence). The CDR3 runs to 13 residues. This CDR3 reads CAWSAKSYNEQFF. CDR3 nucleotide sequence: TGTGCCTGGAGTGCCAAGTCCTACAATGAGCAGTTCTTC.

This chain joins TRBV21-1 and TRBJ2-5; TRBD2, the table's D call, lacks a check against the DNA. TRBV21-1 has pseudogene status. The CDR3 is made up of 16 amino acids. The CDR3: CASSSGTSGGWETQYF. CDR3 DNA: TGTGCCAGCAGCAGCGGGACTAGCGGCGGGTGGGAGACCCAGTACTTC.

The chain couples TRBV15 to TRBJ1-5, with D maybe TRBD1 (5 bases). V lost 5 bases to trimming and J lost 3 bases, with 11 bases between them. Germline V gives CDR1 LNHNV, CDR2 YYDKDF (reference sequence). This CDR3 contains 14 residues. CDR3 sequence (DNA): TGTGCCACCAGCCACGGACAAACCAATCAGCCCCAGCATTTT. This sequence encodes CATSHGQTNQPQHF.

The V gene is TRBV7-9, the J gene TRBJ1-4, with a tentative D call TRBD1 (5 bases). V was clipped by 7 bases and J by 0 bases, with 12 bases between them. The length of the CDR3 is 15 residues. Germline V CDR1 and CDR2: SEHNR, FQNEAQ (reference sequence). CDR3 sequence: CASTTGGSTNEKLFF. The DNA for the CDR3 is TGTGCCAGCACCACCGGGGGGTCAACTAATGAAAAACTGTTTTTT.

This chain joins TRBV19 and TRBJ2-1; 7 bases line up with TRBD1. V shed 3 bases and J 6 bases; nucleotides not matched to a gene: 5. The CDR3 has 14 amino acids. Germline loops: CDR1 LNHDA, CDR2 SQIVND (reference sequence). The CDR3 here is CASSIAQGSNEQFF. CDR3 bases: TGTGCCAGTAGTATCGCACAGGGGAGCAATGAGCAGTTCTTC.

This clone was recorded a few times. The J gene is TRBJ2-3, the V gene TRBV7-9; 8 nucleotides agree with TRBD2. The CDR3 contains 16 residues. V lost 2 bases and J lost 4; bases outside the gene matches: 8. Germline assignment: CDR1 SEHNR and CDR2 FQNEAQ (reference sequence). CDR3 protein: CASSLFGSGAADTQYF. In DNA form, the CDR3 reads TGTGCCAGCAGCTTATTCGGTAGCGGGGCAGCAGATACGCAGTATTTT.

V is TRBV4-1 and J is TRBJ2-7; D is uncertain. V shed 2 bases and J shed 2 bases, with 22 bases lying between them. This CDR3 region has 18 residues. Germline V gives CDR1 MGHRA, CDR2 YSYEKL. The CDR3 nucleotides are TGCGCCAGCAGCCAAAGCCCAGCGAAGATAGGAATAACCTACGAGCAGTACTTC. Encoded protein: CASSQSPAKIGITYEQYF.

This sequence joins TRBV2 and TRBJ1-5; the D is unclear. Per germline, CDR1 SNHLY and CDR2 FYNNEI. V was pared by 5 bases and J by 2 bases, with 7 bases between. This CDR3 comprises 13 residues. The CDR3 sequence: CASSYRGNQPQHF. Here the CDR3 DNA reads TGTGCCAGCAGTTATAGGGGCAATCAGCCCCAGCATTTT.

Comments on this clone: The same CDR3 is also encoded by other DNA sequences in this sample. The CDR3 is CASSEYSLTDTQYF. DNA of the CDR3: TGTGCCAGCAGTGAATATTCGCTCACAGATACGCAGTATTTT. The rearrangement links TRBV25-1 to TRBJ2-3; unclear D gene. In germline, CDR1 is MGHDK, CDR2 SYGVNS. V was trimmed by 0 bases and J by 2 bases, leaving 6 bases between them. CDR3 length: 14 amino acids.

A few counts support this clone. The gene calls are TRBV9 and TRBJ2-2; 11 positions match TRBD2. Germline V lookup: CDR1 SGDLS, CDR2 YYNGEE. The ends lost 3 bases at V and 3 bases at J; junction bases unmatched: 7. The CDR3 has 17 amino acids. The CDR3 protein is CASSAFSGRADTGELFF. The CDR3 DNA reads TGTGCCAGCAGCGCGTTTAGCGGGAGGGCCGACACCGGGGAGCTGTTTTTT.

Here the CDR3 DNA reads TGCGCCAGCACATCAGTCGGGAACCGGGCTGGGGGCACTGAAGCTTTCTTT. As protein: CASTSVGNRAGGTEAFF. The chain joins TRBV5-1 to TRBJ1-1; possibly TRBD1 for D (5 bases). The germline CDR1 and CDR2 sequences are SGHRS and YFSETQ. This CDR3 comprises 17 residues. V lost 6 bases to trimming and J lost 4 bases, with 25 bases between them.